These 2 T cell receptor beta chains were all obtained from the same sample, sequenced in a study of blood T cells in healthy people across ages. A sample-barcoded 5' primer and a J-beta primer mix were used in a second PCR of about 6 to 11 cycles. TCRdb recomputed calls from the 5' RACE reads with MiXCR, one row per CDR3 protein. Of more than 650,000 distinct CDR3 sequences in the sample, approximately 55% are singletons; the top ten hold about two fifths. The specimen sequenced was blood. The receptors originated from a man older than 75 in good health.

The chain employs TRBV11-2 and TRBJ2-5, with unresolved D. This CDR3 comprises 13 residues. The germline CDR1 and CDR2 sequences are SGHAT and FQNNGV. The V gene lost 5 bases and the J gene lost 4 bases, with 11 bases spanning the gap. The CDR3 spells CASSLQIRETQYF. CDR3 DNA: TGTGCCAGCAGCCTACAGATCCGAGAGACCCAGTACTTC. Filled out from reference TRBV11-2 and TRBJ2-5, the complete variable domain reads EAGVAQSPRYKIIEKRQSVAFWCNPISGHATLYWYQQILGQGPKLLIQFQNNGVVDDSQLPKDRFSAERLKGVDSTLKIQPAKLEDSAVYLCASSLQIRETQYFGPGTRLLVL.

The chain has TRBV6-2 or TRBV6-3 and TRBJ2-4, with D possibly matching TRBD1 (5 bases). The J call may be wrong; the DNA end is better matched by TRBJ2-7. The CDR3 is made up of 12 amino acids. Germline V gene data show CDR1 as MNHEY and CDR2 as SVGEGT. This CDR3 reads CASGRGAYEQYF. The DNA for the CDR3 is TGTGCCAGCGGAAGGGGTGCCTACGAGCAGTACTTC.